This TCR beta chain was recorded in a study of T cells in Graves' hyperthyroidism and ophthalmopathy. Study-wide results and limits: In validation, the model predicted ophthalmopathy. These predictions came a median roughly 6 months before onset.

The CDR3 runs to 14 residues. V dropped 6 bases and J dropped 4; count of bases not matched to a gene: 7. Germline CDR1 and CDR2: DFQATT and SNEGSKA (reference sequence). Patients were aged 18 to 65, had disease duration under 2 months, and had newly diagnosed hyperthyroidism. The study based diagnoses on clinical symptoms, serum thyroxine and TRAb, thyroid ultrasound and orbital computed tomography. RNA transcripts gave rise to amplified TCR beta CDR3 regions. HTBI primers were employed in a first-round RT-PCR of the TCR CDR3. MiXCR was run by TCRdb on the multiplex PCR reads, yielding one entry per CDR3 protein. Counted here are 250,000 to 300,000 distinct CDR3 sequences, roughly 13% occurring once; the ten biggest clones make up roughly 7.9%. This clonotype is a singleton in its sample. Its specificity is not known.

The sequence came from a woman between 40 and 50 years old with Graves' hyperthyroidism. V usage is TRBV20-1 and J usage is TRBJ2-3; 10 nucleotides agree with TRBD2. The sample taken for sequencing was blood. The CDR3 here is CSAKTGTSADTQYF. The CDR3 DNA reads as TGCAGTGCCAAGACAGGGACTAGCGCAGATACGCAGTATTTT.